This note documents a single TCR beta chain sequence. Its antigen is currently unknown. This specimen comes from a study of cytomegalovirus exposure and HLA in healthy donors. Overall study: The 90 to 150 validation repertoires used the same platform as the roughly 670 first-cohort repertoires (as reported by a later analysis). Study outcomes and limitations: Reports credit the classifier with highly specific, highly sensitive diagnosis of cytomegalovirus status. Investigators reported 150 to 200 TCR beta chains as tied to cytomegalovirus.

Sequencing was performed with immunoSEQ multiplex PCR; in TCRdb, only in-frame clones are kept and a portion is missing. The table lists over 75,000 clones, around 84% of them singletons. This receptor was identified in a man aged 18-30 years in good health and CMV-seropositive. Sample: PBMCs.

CDR3 bases: TGTGCCAGCCGGGCGGGGAGCACAGATACGCAGTATTTT. Protein: CASRAGSTDTQYF. V is TRBV2 and J is TRBJ2-3; a possible D gene is TRBD2 (6 bases). Trimming shortened V by 8 bases and J by 0 bases, and 9 bases separated the two germline ends. Per germline, CDR1 SNHLY and CDR2 FYNNEI. The length of the CDR3 is 13 residues.